The rows below give T cell receptor beta chains drawn from one sample of a study of lymphopenia after photon versus proton radiotherapy. Assay used: immunoSEQ multiplex PCR; TCRdb lists only in-frame clones, some missing. In the table there are more than 70,000 clones, around four fifths of which are singletons. The sample here was peripheral blood, taken from a patient treated with proton-based radiotherapy. These receptors all come from a man aged 55 to 70 with pancreatic cancer. CDR3s include the opening cysteine and the closing phenylalanine or tryptophan. Each record gives: J gene, clone size, D gene, V gene, CDR3 DNA, CDR3 protein. A D gene is named only where the DNA matches it firmly. The size of a clone is reported for some rows only, either as once, few or many, or as a class for expanded clones.

TRBJ1-5 | - | - | TRBV5-1 | TGCGCCAGCAGCCCGGGCCTTGACAATCAGCCCCAGCATTTT | CASSPGLDNQPQHF
TRBJ2-7 | - | TRBD1 | TRBV6-1 | TGTGCCAGCAGCCTCAGTGGGACAGGGTCCTACGAGCAGTACTTC | CASSLSGTGSYEQYF
TRBJ1-2 | - | TRBD1 | TRBV11-3 | TGTGCCAGCAGCCAAGCGGGACAGGGGACGTTGGGCTACACCTTC | CASSQAGQGTLGYTF
TRBJ2-7 | - | TRBD2 | TRBV9 | TGTGCCAGCAGCGCGGGACTAGCGGGGATTTACGAGCAGTACTTC | CASSAGLAGIYEQYF
TRBJ2-5 | - | TRBD2 | TRBV7-7 | TGTGCTAGCAGCCGGGGGACGGGGCTAGCGGGAGAGACCCAGTACTTC | CASSRGTGLAGETQYF
TRBJ1-2 | - | - | TRBV18 | TGTGCCAGCTCCCCAGCAGGCACTAACTATGGCTACACCTTC | CASSPAGTNYGYTF
TRBJ1-5 | - | - | TRBV19 | TGTGCCAGTAGCCCCTCGCGGGGCGGATTGCAGCCCCAGCATTTT | CASSPSRGGLQPQHF
TRBJ2-7 | - | TRBD2 | TRBV4-2 | TGTGCCAGCAGCCTGGGGACTAGCGGGAGCTACGAGCAGTACTTC | CASSLGTSGSYEQYF
TRBJ2-1 | - | TRBD2 | TRBV4-1 | TGCGCCAGCAGCCAAGATAGCCGGCGGGAGATGAATGAGCAGTTCTTC | CASSQDSRREMNEQFF
TRBJ1-4 | - | - | TRBV19 | TGTGCCAGTAGTTCCCCCGGGGGCTCTAATGAAAAACTGTTTTTT | CASSSPGGSNEKLFF
TRBJ2-1 | - | TRBD2 | TRBV25-1 | TGTGCCAGCAGTGAACCGGGACTAGCGGATCACAATGAGCAGTTCTTC | CASSEPGLADHNEQFF
TRBJ2-7 | - | - | TRBV5-6 | TGTGCCAGCAGCCGGGACGGTGGGGCAGGGATCGAGCAGTACTTC | CASSRDGGAGIEQYF
TRBJ2-2 | - | - | TRBV27 | TGTGCCAGCAGCCTCAACGGGGGAGTAAGGACCGGGGAGCTGTTTTTT | CASSLNGGVRTGELFF
TRBJ2-7 | - | TRBD1 | TRBV2 | TGTGCCAGCAGTGCCACAGGGGGCTACGAGCAGTACTTC | CASSATGGYEQYF
TRBJ1-5 | - | - | TRBV6-1 | TGTGCCAGCAGTGAGGAAGGGCATAGCAATCAGCCCCAGCATTTT | CASSEEGHSNQPQHF
TRBJ1-1 | - | - | TRBV7-6 | TGTGCCAGCAGCTTAGTAAGTTACACTGAAGCTTTCTTT | CASSLVSYTEAFF
TRBJ2-7 | - | TRBD1 | TRBV11-1 | TGTGCCAGCAGCTTATCCTCAGGGGGTACTCAGAATTACGAGCAGTACTTC | CASSLSSGGTQNYEQYF
TRBJ2-1 | - | - | TRBV7-9 | TGTGCCAGCAGCTTAGAGTCGGTCGTTGAGCAGTTCTTC | CASSLESVVEQFF
TRBJ2-3 | - | - | TRBV7-9 | TGTGCCAGCAGTGTGATTTGGGGCACAGATACGCAGTATTTT | CASSVIWGTDTQYF
TRBJ1-4 | - | - | TRBV28 | TGTGCCAGCAGTTTTGCGATCGGGAATGAAAAACTGTTTTTT | CASSFAIGNEKLFF
TRBJ1-4 | - | TRBD1 | TRBV11-2 | TGTGCCAGCAGCCCCGGGACAGCGATAAATGAAAAACTGTTTTTT | CASSPGTAINEKLFF
TRBJ2-7 | few | TRBD1 | TRBV29-1 | TGCAGCGTCGAGGGACAGCATATAACCTACGAGCAGTACTTC | CSVEGQHITYEQYF
TRBJ2-1 | - | TRBD2 | TRBV10-3 | TGTGCCATCAGTGGGACTAGCGGTTACAATGAGCAGTTCTTC | CAISGTSGYNEQFF
TRBJ2-1 | once | - | TRBV6-5 | TGTGCCAGCAGTTATCAAGGAGGGGCGCAGTTCTTC | CASSYQGGAQFF